This TCR beta chain was observed in a study of T-cell reconstitution after alpha-beta-depleted transplantation in children. This clonotype was counted ten times or more. Preparation of the TCRbeta library used unique molecular identifiers. TCRdb itself ran the PCR reads through MiXCR, one entry per CDR3 protein. This table has approximately 270,000 distinct CDR3 sequences, approximately 9.8% appearing once. CDR1 SGHRS and CDR2 YFSETQ come from the germline V gene. The CDR3 is 14 residues long. Trimming stripped 4 bases from V and 2 bases from J, with 12 bases between. This TCR was recovered from a human donor who donated a stem cell graft to a child with SCID. Sequenced here: PBMCs from the stem cell graft donor, sampled from the stem cell graft. The chain links TRBV5-1 to TRBJ1-2; tentative D call: TRBD1 (6 bases). As DNA, the CDR3 is TGCGCCAGCAGCGGAATCACAGGGAACTATGGCTACACCTTC. This translates into CASSGITGNYGYTF.